This is a list of T cell receptor beta chains from one sample in a study of blood T cell repertoires in COVID-19. Using immunoSEQ multiplex PCR, the repertoire was profiled, and TCRdb retains in-frame clones only, with some absent. The sample yields 90,000 to 120,000 clones, approximately 85% seen once. The sample consisted of peripheral blood. The receptor set was obtained from a human donor in a cohort sampled during active COVID-19. Both conserved end residues are part of each CDR3. Each record gives: J gene, D gene, clone size, V gene, CDR3 protein, CDR3 DNA. D genes are given only for firm matches. Where a row states a size, it is once, few, many or the class of an expanded clone; other rows omit it.

j_gene: TRBJ2-3; d_gene: NA; abundance: once; v_gene: TRBV5-1; CDR3aa: CASSSDRPSTDTQYF; CDR3nt: TGCGCCAGCAGCTCCGACAGGCCTAGCACAGATACGCAGTATTTT
j_gene: TRBJ1-1; d_gene: NA; abundance: NA; v_gene: TRBV28; CDR3aa: CASRPPGTEAFF; CDR3nt: TGTGCCAGCAGGCCCCCAGGTACTGAAGCTTTCTTT
j_gene: TRBJ1-6; d_gene: TRBD1; abundance: NA; v_gene: TRBV19; CDR3aa: CASSSDRGGSPLHF; CDR3nt: TGTGCCAGTAGCTCGGACAGGGGCGGTTCACCCCTCCACTTT
j_gene: TRBJ2-3; d_gene: NA; abundance: NA; v_gene: TRBV4-1; CDR3aa: CASSRGDIDTQYF; CDR3nt: TGCGCCAGCAGCCGGGGGGATATCGATACGCAGTATTTT
j_gene: TRBJ2-3; d_gene: TRBD2; abundance: few; v_gene: TRBV9; CDR3aa: CASSPTRGGARDTQYF; CDR3nt: TGTGCCAGCAGCCCGACCCGGGGGGGGGCCAGAGATACGCAGTATTTT
j_gene: TRBJ2-7; d_gene: NA; abundance: few; v_gene: TRBV6-6; CDR3aa: CASSSRTGSEQYF; CDR3nt: TGTGCCAGCAGTTCCCGGACGGGGTCCGAGCAGTACTTC
j_gene: TRBJ1-1; d_gene: NA; abundance: few; v_gene: TRBV7-9; CDR3aa: CASSLMGGAEAFF; CDR3nt: TGTGCCAGCAGCTTAATGGGGGGAGCTGAAGCTTTCTTT
j_gene: TRBJ2-2; d_gene: TRBD2; abundance: NA; v_gene: TRBV11-2; CDR3aa: CASSLRPSGDTGELFF; CDR3nt: TGTGCCAGCAGCTTACGCCCTAGCGGGGATACCGGGGAGCTGTTTTTT
j_gene: TRBJ1-2; d_gene: TRBD1; abundance: NA; v_gene: TRBV7-9; CDR3aa: CASSLETGGPFF; CDR3nt: TGTGCCAGCAGCTTAGAGACAGGGGGGCCATTCTTC
j_gene: TRBJ1-5; d_gene: TRBD1; abundance: NA; v_gene: TRBV7-2; CDR3aa: CASSLMATGDQPQHF; CDR3nt: TGTGCCAGCAGCTTAATGGCAACAGGGGATCAGCCCCAGCATTTT
j_gene: TRBJ2-7; d_gene: NA; abundance: once; v_gene: TRBV7-2; CDR3aa: CASSLALDANYEQYF; CDR3nt: TGTGCCAGCAGCCTCGCACTAGACGCGAACTACGAGCAGTACTTC
j_gene: TRBJ1-1; d_gene: NA; abundance: NA; v_gene: TRBV12-5; CDR3aa: CASGFSPSEAFF; CDR3nt: TGTGCTAGTGGTTTTTCCCCCTCTGAAGCTTTCTTT
j_gene: TRBJ1-5; d_gene: NA; abundance: few; v_gene: TRBV3-1/TRBV3-2; CDR3aa: CASSQGRQRQPQHF; CDR3nt: TGTGCCAGCAGCCAAGGCCGTCAGCGTCAGCCCCAGCATTTT
j_gene: TRBJ1-2; d_gene: TRBD1; abundance: NA; v_gene: TRBV2; CDR3aa: CASSRTGDGYTF; CDR3nt: TGTGCCAGCAGCAGGACAGGGGATGGCTACACCTTC
j_gene: TRBJ2-7; d_gene: NA; abundance: NA; v_gene: TRBV5-6; CDR3aa: CASSLASVYEQYF; CDR3nt: TGTGCCAGCAGCTTGGCCTCTGTCTACGAGCAGTACTTC
j_gene: TRBJ1-1; d_gene: TRBD1; abundance: NA; v_gene: TRBV11-2; CDR3aa: CASSLVQGVTEAFF; CDR3nt: TGTGCCAGCAGCTTAGTTCAGGGGGTCACTGAAGCTTTCTTT
j_gene: TRBJ1-2; d_gene: NA; abundance: few; v_gene: TRBV19; CDR3aa: CASSIQGINYGYTF; CDR3nt: TGTGCCAGTAGTATACAGGGGATCAACTATGGCTACACCTTC
j_gene: TRBJ2-5; d_gene: TRBD2; abundance: NA; v_gene: TRBV6-6; CDR3aa: CASSSAGGWETQYF; CDR3nt: TGTGCCAGCAGTTCAGCGGGGGGATGGGAGACCCAGTACTTC
j_gene: TRBJ2-3; d_gene: NA; abundance: NA; v_gene: TRBV24-1; CDR3aa: CATSDHKDSADTQYF; CDR3nt: TGTGCCACCAGTGACCACAAAGACAGTGCCGATACGCAGTATTTT
j_gene: TRBJ1-1; d_gene: NA; abundance: once; v_gene: TRBV6-5; CDR3aa: CASSYRGGMNTEAFF; CDR3nt: TGTGCCAGCAGTTACAGGGGAGGGATGAACACTGAAGCTTTCTTT
j_gene: TRBJ1-1; d_gene: TRBD1; abundance: once; v_gene: TRBV28; CDR3aa: CASSLTGDTEAFF; CDR3nt: TGTGCCAGCAGTTTAACAGGGGACACTGAAGCTTTCTTT
j_gene: TRBJ2-3; d_gene: TRBD2; abundance: NA; v_gene: TRBV6-1; CDR3aa: CASSEGLLAVPLGDTQYF; CDR3nt: TGTGCCAGCAGTGAGGGTTTGCTAGCGGTCCCATTAGGGGATACGCAGTATTTT
j_gene: TRBJ2-7; d_gene: TRBD1; abundance: NA; v_gene: TRBV10-3; CDR3aa: CAISTTGGRRYEQYF; CDR3nt: TGTGCCATCAGTACAACAGGGGGCCGTAGATACGAGCAGTACTTC
j_gene: TRBJ2-5; d_gene: TRBD2; abundance: NA; v_gene: TRBV10-3; CDR3aa: CAISEMGLAGSGQETQYF; CDR3nt: TGTGCCATCAGTGAGATGGGACTAGCGGGGAGTGGTCAAGAGACCCAGTACTTC
j_gene: TRBJ1-1; d_gene: NA; abundance: NA; v_gene: TRBV30; CDR3aa: CAWRGSRNTEAFF; CDR3nt: TGTGCCTGGAGGGGCTCCCGAAACACTGAAGCTTTCTTT
j_gene: TRBJ2-2; d_gene: TRBD1; abundance: once; v_gene: TRBV7-9; CDR3aa: CASSFGQGSGELFF; CDR3nt: TGTGCCAGCAGCTTCGGACAGGGGTCCGGGGAGCTGTTTTTT
j_gene: TRBJ1-5; d_gene: TRBD1; abundance: NA; v_gene: TRBV5-1; CDR3aa: CASSSGTGGQPQHF; CDR3nt: TGCGCCAGCAGCTCGGGGACAGGGGGCCAGCCCCAGCATTTT
j_gene: TRBJ2-7; d_gene: NA; abundance: once; v_gene: TRBV5-1; CDR3aa: CASSLGLGFGEQYF; CDR3nt: TGCGCCAGCAGCTTGGGACTAGGGTTCGGTGAGCAGTACTTC
j_gene: TRBJ1-1; d_gene: NA; abundance: NA; v_gene: TRBV6-1; CDR3aa: CASSDTQGRVEAFF; CDR3nt: TGTGCCAGCAGTGACACACAGGGCCGCGTTGAAGCTTTCTTT